This T cell receptor beta chain was sequenced in a study of blood T cell repertoires in COVID-19. The V gene lost 3 bases and the J gene lost 2 bases, with 8 bases spanning the gap. Germline lookup yields CDR1 KGHSH and CDR2 LQKENI. The CDR3 consists of 14 residues. This table comes from immunoSEQ multiplex PCR, and its TCRdb copy is limited to in-frame clones, with some not included. The sample includes 130,000 to 150,000 clones, around 83% of them seen just once. The clonotype was recovered from a woman at least 80 years old with acute or convalescent COVID-19. Sequencing was done on a sample of peripheral blood. This sequence joins TRBV18 and TRBJ1-5; perhaps TRBD1 as D (5 bases). CDR3 coding DNA: TGTGCCAGCTCACCCGGAGGGGGCAATCAGCCCCAGCATTTT. This codes for CASSPGGGNQPQHF.